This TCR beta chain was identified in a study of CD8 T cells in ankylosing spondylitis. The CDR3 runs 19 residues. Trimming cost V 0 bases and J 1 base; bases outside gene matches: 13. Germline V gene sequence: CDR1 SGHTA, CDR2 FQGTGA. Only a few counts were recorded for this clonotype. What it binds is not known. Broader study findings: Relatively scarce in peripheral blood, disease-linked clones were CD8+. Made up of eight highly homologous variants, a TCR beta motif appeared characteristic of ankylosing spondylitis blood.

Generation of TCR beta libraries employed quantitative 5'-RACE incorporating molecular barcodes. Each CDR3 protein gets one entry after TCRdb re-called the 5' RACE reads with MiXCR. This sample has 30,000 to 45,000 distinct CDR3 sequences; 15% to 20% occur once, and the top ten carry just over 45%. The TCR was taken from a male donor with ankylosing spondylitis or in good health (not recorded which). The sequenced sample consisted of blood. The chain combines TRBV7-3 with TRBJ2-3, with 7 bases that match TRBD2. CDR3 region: CASSLTPNGGGLGTDTQYF. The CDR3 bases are TGTGCCAGCAGCTTAACACCGAACGGAGGAGGACTAGGCACAGATACGCAGTATTTT.